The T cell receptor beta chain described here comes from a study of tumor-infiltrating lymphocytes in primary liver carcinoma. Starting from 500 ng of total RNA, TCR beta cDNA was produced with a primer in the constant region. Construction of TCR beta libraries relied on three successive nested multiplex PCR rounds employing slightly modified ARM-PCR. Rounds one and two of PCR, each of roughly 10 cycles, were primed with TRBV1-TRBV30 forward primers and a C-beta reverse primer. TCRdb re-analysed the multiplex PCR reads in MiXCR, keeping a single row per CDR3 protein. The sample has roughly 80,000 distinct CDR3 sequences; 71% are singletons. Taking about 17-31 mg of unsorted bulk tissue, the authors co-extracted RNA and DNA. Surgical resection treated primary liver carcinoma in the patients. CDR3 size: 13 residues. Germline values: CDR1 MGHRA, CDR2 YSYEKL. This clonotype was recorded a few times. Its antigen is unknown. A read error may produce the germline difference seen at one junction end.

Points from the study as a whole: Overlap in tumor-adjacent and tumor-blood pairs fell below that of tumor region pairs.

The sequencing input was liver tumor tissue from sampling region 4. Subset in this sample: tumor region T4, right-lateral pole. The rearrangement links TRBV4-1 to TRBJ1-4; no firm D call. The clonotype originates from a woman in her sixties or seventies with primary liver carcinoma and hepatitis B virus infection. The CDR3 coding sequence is TGTGCCAGCAGCCCTTTGGGAAATGAAAAACTGTTTTTT. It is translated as CASSPLGNEKLFF.